This TCR beta chain was sequenced in a study of cytomegalovirus exposure and HLA in healthy donors. Study-wide points: The majority of TCR sequences were rare, yet some public TCRs appeared in many donors.

Points on this clone: What it binds is not known.

PCR involved 60 Vbeta and 13 Jbeta primers. Per the study methods: Later, an analysis found some 80 million unique TCR beta chains, and roughly 9.9 million of these were shared. Method: immunoSEQ multiplex PCR; TCRdb's copy keeps in-frame clones and lacks some. V and J calls and clone size are as listed in that table; D and trimming were resolved from the DNA. Of more than 150,000 clones listed, roughly 83% are singletons. The CDR3 contains 13 residues. The V gene's germline CDR1 is SGHNT and CDR2 YYREEE (reference sequence). J gave up 4 bases and V 3 bases, and 2 bases lay outside the gene matches. Sample: PBMCs. The chain carries TRBV5-4 and TRBJ1-2; 8 nucleotides line up with TRBD1. The sequence came from a woman younger than 35 in good health and CMV-seronegative. CDR3 nucleotide sequence: TGTGCCAGCAGCTCGACAGGGGTCTATGGCTACACCTTC. Protein product: CASSSTGVYGYTF.